Listed here are 8 T cell receptor beta chains from one sample, sequenced in a study of human versus mouse CDR3 diversity and MHC coevolution. Assay used: immunoSEQ multiplex PCR; TCRdb lists only in-frame clones, some missing. Among about 77,000 clones, 85% to 95% were seen once, and the ten largest hold around 0.15%. The sequenced sample consisted of naive CD4+ T cells from blood. The subset is: CD45RO-negative CD62L-positive naive CD4 T cells. These receptors all come from a person aged 25 to 69 in good health.

V and J are TRBV6-1 and TRBJ1-5; D gene ambiguous. The CDR3 is 14 amino acids. V lost 2 bases to trimming and J lost 6 bases, with 11 bases between them. Germline assignment: CDR1 MNHNS and CDR2 SASEGT. The CDR3 loop reads CASSEKVAIQPQHF. The DNA of the CDR3 is TGTGCCAGCAGTGAAAAGGTAGCAATTCAGCCCCAGCATTTT.

J is TRBJ2-2 and V is TRBV7-2; a weak D match, TRBD1 (7 bases). The CDR3 is made up of 16 amino acids. Between the trimmed V and J ends, which lost 2 bases and 3 bases, there was a span of 13 bases. The germline V gene encodes CDR1 SGHTA and CDR2 FQGNSA. The CDR3 loop reads CASSLSAGQHTGELFF. DNA for the CDR3: TGTGCCAGCAGCTTAAGTGCGGGACAGCACACCGGGGAGCTGTTTTTT.

V usage is TRBV27 and J usage is TRBJ1-2; tentatively, D is TRBD1 (6 bases). The CDR3 consists of 14 residues. CDR1 is MNHEY and CDR2 is SMNVEV in the germline V gene (reference sequence). Trimming stripped 5 bases from V and 2 bases from J, with 12 bases between. The CDR3 is CASSRRTENYGYTF. The CDR3 DNA is TGTGCCAGCAGTCGACGGACAGAGAACTATGGCTACACCTTC.

The chain links TRBV5-1 to TRBJ1-4, with 8 bases fitting TRBD1. Per germline, CDR1 SGHRS and CDR2 YFSETQ. The V gene end was trimmed by 1 base and the J gene end by 7 bases; junction bases not matched to a gene: 12. The CDR3 runs 17 residues. The CDR3 here is CASSLKARTGGFEKLFF. As DNA, the CDR3 is TGCGCCAGCAGCTTGAAGGCTCGTACAGGGGGTTTTGAAAAACTGTTTTTT.

This chain uses TRBV7-3 with TRBJ2-1; 10 bases align to TRBD2. There are 15 residues in the CDR3. Germline trimming cut 5 bases from V and 4 bases from J; bases unmatched to any gene: 5. CDR1 and CDR2 from the germline V gene are SGHTA and FQGTGA. The CDR3 DNA sequence: TGTGCCAGCAGCCGGAGGACTAGCGGATACAATGAGCAGTTCTTC. It is translated as CASSRRTSGYNEQFF.

This chain uses TRBV25-1 with TRBJ2-3, with D possibly TRBD2 on 6 matching bases. Germline V CDR1 and CDR2: MGHDK, SYGVNS. V was cut by 3 bases and J by 3 bases, with 10 bases left in between. The CDR3 extends over 14 amino acids. CDR3 amino acids: CASSDNRGTDTQYF. The CDR3 DNA reads as TGTGCCAGCAGTGATAACCGGGGGACAGATACGCAGTATTTT.

This sequence joins TRBV28 and TRBJ1-6, with D hard to call. Per the germline V gene, CDR1 is MDHEN and CDR2 is SYDVKM. Trimming stripped 7 bases from V and 0 bases from J, with 10 bases between. CDR3 length: 15 residues. In nucleotides, the CDR3 is TGTGCCAGCATCCCAGGTAGCTCCTATAATTCACCCCTCCACTTT. Its translation is CASIPGSSYNSPLHF.

This rearrangement joins TRBV6-1 to TRBJ2-5, with TRBD1 identical over 11 bases. Per the germline V gene, CDR1 is MNHNS and CDR2 is SASEGT. The CDR3 sequence is 14 residues long. V lost 6 bases and J lost 4; bases outside the gene matches: 4. The CDR3 here is CASRWTGGRETQYF. CDR3 DNA sequence: TGTGCCAGCAGATGGACAGGGGGCAGAGAGACCCAGTACTTC.